Listed here are 27 T cell receptor beta chains from one sample, sequenced in a study of control samples from healthy donors and cancer patients (dated by TCRdb to 2020 to 2022). Library preparation used the immunoSEQ multiplex PCR assay. The table comes from immuneACCESS by way of TCRdb, which keeps in-frame sequences with V and J called. Part of the clones is missing from these tables; in studies checked, under half for an unresolved V gene and the rest for unknown reasons. Across this sample there are about 88,000 clones, with approximately 95% seen only once. The top ten clonotypes cover 8% of the sample. The sample was blood. The receptors stem from a man aged 18 to 29 in good health.

The genes are TRBV6-1 and TRBJ1-1; TRBD1 matches at 7 bases. V dropped 2 bases and J dropped 5; count of bases not matched to a gene: 8. This CDR3 has 15 amino acids. The germline V gene has CDR1 MNHNS and CDR2 SASEGT. CDR3 DNA: TGTGCCAGCAGTGAAAGTGAGGGGGCGAGTACTGAAGCTTTCTTT. This sequence encodes CASSESEGASTEAFF.

The chain combines TRBV19 with TRBJ1-5; D unresolved. There are 11 residues in the CDR3. Germline CDR1 reads LNHDA; CDR2 reads SQIVND (reference sequence). V lost 3 bases to trimming and J lost 11 bases, with 8 bases between them. In DNA form, the CDR3 reads TGTGCCAGTAGTATTCGAGGGACCCAGCATTTT. Translation: CASSIRGTQHF.

The rearrangement joins TRBV5-1 to TRBJ2-7; weak D call: TRBD2 (5 bases). The V end was cut by 4 bases, the J end by 5 bases, with 13 bases between. The CDR3 runs 13 residues. Germline V gene sequence: CDR1 SGHRS, CDR2 YFSETQ. The CDR3 DNA is TGCGCCAGCAGCCAGAACGTGAGGGACGAGCAGTACTTC. Its protein is CASSQNVRDEQYF.

This chain joins TRBV5-1 and TRBJ1-2; D is perhaps TRBD1 (5 bases). Trimming cost V 1 base and J 5 bases, with 18 bases left between them. Germline CDR1 is SGHRS and CDR2 is YFSETQ. This CDR3 has 16 residues. The CDR3 nucleotides are TGCGCCAGCAGCTTGTCAGGTGGGGGATTTGGATATGGCTACACCTTC. This encodes CASSLSGGGFGYGYTF.

The chain carries TRBV7-8 and TRBJ1-5, with D uncertain. V gave up 1 base and J gave up 3 bases, with 10 bases separating them. This CDR3 contains 15 residues. In germline, CDR1 is SGHVS, CDR2 FQNEAQ. The CDR3 region is CASSLVVGPNQPQHF. CDR3 bases: TGTGCCAGCAGCTTAGTAGTAGGGCCCAATCAGCCCCAGCATTTT.

V and J are TRBV20-1 and TRBJ2-5; the D gene is possibly TRBD2 (6 bases). Trimming cost V 3 bases and J 6 bases, with 14 bases left between them. Per the germline V gene, CDR1 is DFQATT and CDR2 is SNEGSKA (reference sequence). The CDR3 has 13 residues. The CDR3 bases are TGCAGTGCTAGTGTCGGGAGCGCAAAGACCCAGTACTTC. Protein: CSASVGSAKTQYF.

This sequence joins TRBV6-2 or TRBV6-3 and TRBJ1-2, with a weak D call TRBD1 (5 bases). The CDR3 totals 14 residues. V lost 6 bases and J 4 bases, leaving 15 bases between the germline ends. Germline V gene data show CDR1 as MNHEY and CDR2 as SVGEGT. The CDR3: CASSHFDSPYGYTF. The CDR3 DNA is TGTGCCAGCAGCCATTTCGACAGCCCCTATGGCTACACCTTC.

The genes are TRBV4-2 and TRBJ2-3, with D maybe TRBD2 (6 bases). Germline V gene data show CDR1 as LGHNA and CDR2 as YNFKEQ. This CDR3 contains 16 residues. Trimming pared 5 bases from V and 0 bases from J, leaving 15 bases between. The CDR3 here is CASSLSSAGSTDTQYF. The CDR3 nucleotides are TGTGCCAGCAGCTTAAGTAGCGCGGGAAGCACAGATACGCAGTATTTT.

The CDR3 here is CASSGNRKNEKLFF. CDR3 nucleotides: TGTGCCAGCAGTGGAAACAGGAAAAATGAAAAACTGTTTTTT. The gene calls are TRBV25-1 and TRBJ1-4; D perhaps matches TRBD1 (5 bases). The CDR3 runs to 14 residues. Trimming shortened V by 4 bases and J by 5 bases, and 11 bases separated the two germline ends. In germline, CDR1 is MGHDK, CDR2 SYGVNS.

The chain uses TRBV5-4 and TRBJ1-2; 10 bases map to TRBD1. V lost 9 bases, J lost 4 bases, and 9 bases stayed unmatched. The CDR3 totals 14 residues. Germline CDR1 is SGHNT and CDR2 is YYREEE (reference sequence). The CDR3 protein is CATGSTGGLYGYTF. In DNA form, the CDR3 reads TGTGCCACTGGGTCGACAGGGGGCCTCTATGGCTACACCTTC. Together with reference TRBV5-4 and TRBJ1-2, the CDR3 gives the full variable domain: ETGVTQSPTHLIKTRGQQVTLRCSSQSGHNTVSWYQQALGQGPQFIFQYYREEENGRGNFPPRFSGLQFPNYSSELNVNALELDDSALYLCATGSTGGLYGYTFGSGTRLTVV.

This chain uses TRBV7-2 with TRBJ2-5; no firm D call. Germline CDR1 SGHTA, CDR2 FQGNSA. CDR3 size: 15 residues. Trimming took 1 base from V and 1 from J, leaving 10 bases between them. CDR3 region: CASSLGPGPQETQYF. For the CDR3, the DNA is TGTGCCAGCAGCTTAGGGCCGGGCCCCCAAGAGACCCAGTACTTC. The full variable domain, with the rest looked up from reference TRBV7-2 and TRBJ2-5, is GAGVSQSPSNKVTEKGKDVELRCDPISGHTALYWYRQSLGQGLEFLIYFQGNSAPDKSGLPSDRFSAERTGGSVSTLTIQRTQQEDSAVYLCASSLGPGPQETQYFGPGTRLLVL.

This chain links TRBV19 with TRBJ1-2, with a weak D call TRBD1 (6 bases). Germline-derived CDR1 and CDR2 are LNHDA and SQIVND (reference sequence). The CDR3 runs to 15 residues. The germline V and J ends were trimmed by 7 bases and 0 bases, with 15 bases remaining between them. CDR3 protein: CASKEQGKANYGYTF. CDR3 nucleotide sequence: TGTGCCAGTAAGGAACAGGGAAAAGCTAACTATGGCTACACCTTC.

This chain connects TRBV2 to TRBJ1-4; D is ambiguous. The germline V and J ends were trimmed by 3 bases and 7 bases, with 12 bases remaining between them. CDR1 SNHLY and CDR2 FYNNEI come from the germline V gene. The CDR3 covers 14 residues. In DNA, the CDR3 is TGTGCCAGCAGTGAGTCCGAAATAACTGAAAAACTGTTTTTT. The encoded protein is CASSESEITEKLFF.

The rearrangement uses TRBV27 and TRBJ2-7; D may match TRBD1 or TRBD2 (5 bases each). Germline CDR1 and CDR2: MNHEY and SMNVEV (reference sequence). V lost 7 bases and J 3 bases, leaving 16 bases between the germline ends. CDR3 length equals 14 residues. The CDR3 loop is CASTSTRERYEQYF. CDR3 DNA: TGTGCCAGCACCTCAACCAGGGAGCGCTACGAGCAGTACTTC.

The V and J genes are TRBV6-5 and TRBJ1-3, with D perhaps TRBD1 (6 bases). Trimming took off 6 bases at V and 1 base at J, with 10 bases between the two ends. The germline V gene has CDR1 MNHEY and CDR2 SVGAGI. The CDR3 runs 14 residues. The CDR3 coding sequence is TGTGCCAGCAGACCCGGACAGTCTGGAAACACCATATATTTT. Encoded protein: CASRPGQSGNTIYF.

This clone occurred once. The chain has TRBV6-1 and TRBJ1-2; D call uncertain. V gave up 0 bases and J gave up 5 bases, with 10 bases separating them. The CDR3 is 14 amino acids. Germline V gene data show CDR1 as MNHNS and CDR2 as SASEGT. The CDR3 DNA follows: TGTGCCAGCAGTGAAGCTGGGCTTGGTTATGGCTACACCTTC. Encoded protein: CASSEAGLGYGYTF.

In its sample, this clone was seen once. The V call is TRBV5-4, the J call TRBJ1-1; possible D gene TRBD1, 5 bases. Trimming stripped 2 bases from V and 5 bases from J, with 25 bases between. CDR3 length equals 18 residues. Per the germline V gene, CDR1 is SGHNT and CDR2 is YYREEE (reference sequence). The CDR3 loop reads CASSFLGVRTGTGTEAFF. The CDR3 nucleotides read TGTGCCAGCAGCTTCCTGGGGGTTCGGACGGGGACGGGGACTGAAGCTTTCTTT.

As DNA, the CDR3 is TGTGCCAGCAGTTACTCTTTCGGTGGACCCCTCCACTTT. Translated: CASSYSFGGPLHF. V is TRBV6-5 and J is TRBJ1-6; no definite D call. The V and J ends lost 0 bases and 12 bases respectively, with 9 bases between them. The CDR3 is 13 residues long. CDR1 MNHEY and CDR2 SVGAGI come from the germline V gene.

The chain joins TRBV10-2 to TRBJ1-5; 7 nucleotides line up with TRBD1. V shed 4 bases and J 0 bases; nucleotides not matched to a gene: 6. The CDR3 sequence is 16 residues long. Per the germline V gene, CDR1 is WSHSY and CDR2 is SAAADI. DNA for the CDR3: TGCGCCAGCAGTGGCCCAGACAGGGCTAGCAATCAGCCCCAGCATTTT. Translation: CASSGPDRASNQPQHF.

This clone appeared once. This chain links TRBV2 with TRBJ2-7; D remains ambiguous. The V end was cut by 2 bases, the J end by 3 bases, with 5 bases between. This CDR3 has 12 amino acids. Germline-derived CDR1 and CDR2 are SNHLY and FYNNEI. In DNA, the CDR3 is TGTGCCAGCAGTGAACGAAACTACGAGCAGTACTTC. Its translation is CASSERNYEQYF.

The chain carries TRBV5-1 and TRBJ1-2, with 11 positions matching TRBD1. The CDR3 loop spans 18 amino acids. V shed 2 bases, J shed 4 bases, and the junction held 13 bases outside the gene matches. The germline gives CDR1 SGHRS, CDR2 YFSETQ. As DNA, the CDR3 is TGCGCCAGCAGCTTTCTCCGGGACAGGGGGTTCCGGGGCTATGGCTACACCTTC. It is translated as CASSFLRDRGFRGYGYTF.

The chain employs TRBV4-1 and TRBJ2-1; D gene uncertain. This CDR3 is 15 amino acids long. The V end was cut by 0 bases, the J end by 1 base, with 7 bases between. Germline values: CDR1 MGHRA, CDR2 YSYEKL. The CDR3 region is CASSQEFYSYNEQFF. The CDR3 DNA reads TGCGCCAGCAGCCAAGAGTTTTATTCCTACAATGAGCAGTTCTTC.

The V call is TRBV19, the J call TRBJ1-5; TRBD1 is a possible D gene (5 bases). Germline values: CDR1 LNHDA, CDR2 SQIVND (reference sequence). Trimming stripped 7 bases from V and 3 bases from J, with 10 bases between. The CDR3 is made up of 13 amino acids. DNA for the CDR3: TGTGCCAGTACCACCGGGACCAATCAGCCCCAGCATTTT. This sequence encodes CASTTGTNQPQHF. The full variable domain, in which reference TRBV19 and TRBJ1-5 provide the parts outside the CDR3, is DGGITQSPKYLFRKEGQNVTLSCEQNLNHDAMYWYRQDPGQGLRLIYYSQIVNDFQKGDIAEGYSVSREKKESFPLTVTSAQKNPTAFYLCASTTGTNQPQHFGDGTRLSIL.

This clone was seen just once. This chain joins TRBV5-1 and TRBJ2-3, with 12 bases fitting TRBD2. CDR3 length: 18 residues. Trimming cost V 7 bases and J 6 bases; bases outside gene matches: 18. Per the germline V gene, CDR1 is SGHRS and CDR2 is YFSETQ. The CDR3 nucleotides read TGCGCCAGCGCCCTTTCTCTGGGCCTAGCGGGAGGGTCTGATACGCAGTATTTT. This translates into CASALSLGLAGGSDTQYF.

This clone has a handful of counts. V is TRBV7-2 and J is TRBJ1-2; D uncertain. This CDR3 is built from 12 residues. The V end lost 6 bases, the J end lost 2 bases, and 7 bases lay between the germline ends. Germline CDR1 SGHTA, CDR2 FQGNSA. The DNA for the CDR3 is TGTGCCAGCAGGCTTGACAACTATGGCTACACCTTC. Translation gives CASRLDNYGYTF.

This clone was counted a few times. The chain couples TRBV19 to TRBJ1-1; tentative D call: TRBD1 (6 bases). This CDR3 has 12 amino acids. With 5 bases removed from V and 8 bases from J, the gap between germline ends came to 12 bases. Germline CDR1 reads LNHDA; CDR2 reads SQIVND (reference sequence). The CDR3 sequence: CASSWTAREAFF. In DNA, the CDR3 is TGTGCCAGTAGTTGGACAGCGAGGGAAGCTTTCTTT.

This chain joins TRBV15 and TRBJ1-6, with 8 bases matching TRBD1. J lost 9 bases, V lost 1 base, and 2 bases had no gene match. The CDR3 length is 14 residues. The germline gives CDR1 LNHNV, CDR2 YYDKDF (reference sequence). The CDR3 DNA is TGTGCCACCAGCAGAGGGACAGGGACTTCACCCCTCCACTTT. This sequence encodes CATSRGTGTSPLHF.